This is a list of T cell receptor beta chains from one sample in a study of beta chain features in type 1 diabetes. Method: immunoSEQ multiplex PCR; TCRdb's copy keeps in-frame clones and lacks some. The sample has 680,000 or so clones; roughly 16% are singletons. Sequencing input: naive CD4+ T cells from blood. These receptors came from a man younger than 35 in good health. Each CDR3 is given with its conserved first and last residue. The D gene is left open where the match is weak. Size is omitted from some rows. Given values are once, few, many or a class for expanded clones.

length,D,J,V,size,DNA,CDR3
14,NA,TRBJ2-3,TRBV7-3,NA,TGTGCCAGCAGACTAATGAGGTCCGCAGATACGCAGTATTTT,CASRLMRSADTQYF
12,NA,TRBJ2-5,TRBV5-4,few,TGTGCCAGCAGCTTGATATCGGAGACCCAGTACTTC,CASSLISETQYF
14,NA,TRBJ2-3,TRBV9,few,TGTGCCAGCAGCCTCGGGGGTTGGACAGATACGCAGTATTTT,CASSLGGWTDTQYF
13,NA,TRBJ1-2,TRBV5-1,NA,TGCGCCAGCAGCTCGACAGTCATCTATGGCTACACCTTC,CASSSTVIYGYTF
14,NA,TRBJ2-2,TRBV29-1,NA,TGCAGCGTGGAACAGGACCATGGGGCCGGGGAGCTGTTTTTT,CSVEQDHGAGELFF
14,TRBD1,TRBJ1-4,TRBV6-5,few,TGTGCCAGCAGTAACAGGGGGAGGAATGAAAAACTGTTTTTT,CASSNRGRNEKLFF
13,TRBD1,TRBJ1-2,TRBV2,NA,TGTGCCAGCAGTGGGACAGGGGCCTATGGCTACACCTTC,CASSGTGAYGYTF
14,NA,TRBJ2-7,TRBV28,NA,TGTGCCAGCAGTTTAAGTCTAGCCACCTACGAGCAGTACTTC,CASSLSLATYEQYF
15,TRBD1,TRBJ1-1,TRBV18,few,TGTGCCAGCTCAGCGTTGACAGGGGGCGCGACTGAAGCTTTCTTT,CASSALTGGATEAFF
14,NA,TRBJ1-5,TRBV5-1,few,TGCGCCAGCAGCTTGGATTCCCCAAATCAGCCCCAGCATTTT,CASSLDSPNQPQHF
14,TRBD1,TRBJ1-2,TRBV28,NA,TGTGCCAGCAGCGACCGTTTAACAGGGGGTAGCTACACCTTC,CASSDRLTGGSYTF
15,TRBD2,TRBJ2-4,TRBV11-2,NA,TGTGCCAGCAGCTTAGTGCGGGAGTCCAAAAACATTCAGTACTTC,CASSLVRESKNIQYF
14,TRBD1,TRBJ2-1,TRBV7-2,NA,TGTGCCAGCAGCTTAGGGACAGGGTCCAATGAGCAGTTCTTC,CASSLGTGSNEQFF
17,NA,TRBJ2-7,TRBV7-9,NA,TGTGCCAGCAGCTTACCTGGACACTTTTCCTACTCCTACGAGCAGTACTTC,CASSLPGHFSYSYEQYF
15,NA,TRBJ2-2,TRBV5-6,NA,TGTGCCAGCAGCTTAGGTATTAGTAACACCGGGGAGCTGTTTTTT,CASSLGISNTGELFF
13,NA,TRBJ1-1,TRBV18,NA,TGTGCCAGCTCACCCGTACAGGATGCTGAAGCTTTCTTT,CASSPVQDAEAFF
15,TRBD1,TRBJ2-1,TRBV9,NA,TGTGCCAGCAGCCCTCAGGGACAGACCAACAATGAGCAGTTCTTC,CASSPQGQTNNEQFF
14,NA,TRBJ1-1,TRBV7-9,NA,TGTGCCAGCAGCTTCTACGCGGGGAACACTGAAGCTTTCTTT,CASSFYAGNTEAFF
14,NA,TRBJ2-7,TRBV6-1,NA,TGTGCCAGCAGTGAAAACCCTGGAGGCTACGAGCAGTACTTC,CASSENPGGYEQYF
14,NA,TRBJ2-1,TRBV7-2,few,TGTGCCAGCAGCCTCCGGGCCAAAGGGGGAGAGCAGTTCTTC,CASSLRAKGGEQFF
16,NA,TRBJ2-7,TRBV19,few,TGTGCCAGTAGCTCCCACGTGGGACGGGGCTCCTACGAGCAGTACTTC,CASSSHVGRGSYEQYF
13,NA,TRBJ1-4,TRBV6-6,NA,TGTGCCACCAAGCGGGGGGTGGAGGAAAAACTGTTTTTT,CATKRGVEEKLFF
14,NA,TRBJ2-7,TRBV27,few,TGTGCCAGCAGTTCCCTTATGAGGGGGAGGGAGCAGTACTTC,CASSSLMRGREQYF
16,NA,TRBJ2-7,TRBV15,few,TGTGCCACCAGCAGAGATCAGGGCGGTGTCTTCTACGAGCAGTACTTC,CATSRDQGGVFYEQYF
13,NA,TRBJ2-7,TRBV7-9,NA,TGTGCCAGCAGCGCGCACAACTCCTACGAGCAGTACTTC,CASSAHNSYEQYF
14,TRBD1,TRBJ1-1,TRBV18,NA,TGTGCCAGCTCACCCTTGGGACAGGGGGACCAAGCTTTCTTT,CASSPLGQGDQAFF
17,NA,TRBJ1-5,TRBV2,NA,TGTGCCAGCAGTGAAGGCAGGTCCATATATCGCAATCAGCCCCAGCATTTT,CASSEGRSIYRNQPQHF
16,TRBD1,TRBJ2-2,TRBV6-4,NA,TGTGCCAGCAGACTAGAAGGGGGCGCGGACACCGGGGAGCTGTTTTTT,CASRLEGGADTGELFF
19,TRBD1,TRBJ2-6,TRBV11-2,NA,TGTGCCAGCAGCTCCTATAGACAGGGAAGTTCCTCTGGGGCCAACGTCCTGACTTTC,CASSSYRQGSSSGANVLTF
12,NA,TRBJ1-2,TRBV5-1,NA,TGCGCCAGCAGCTTGGGGGACCCCCCCTACACCTTC,CASSLGDPPYTF
16,TRBD2,TRBJ2-1,TRBV6-6,NA,TGTGCCAGCAGTTACTCTAGCGGGGCACCCTACAATGAGCAGTTCTTC,CASSYSSGAPYNEQFF
15,NA,TRBJ1-4,TRBV7-2,NA,TGTGCCAGCAGCTTAGTTTCAGGGAACCTTGGATGGCTGTTTTTT,CASSLVSGNLGWLFF
15,NA,TRBJ1-6,TRBV5-6,few,TGTGCCAGCAGCTTACCCCCCAGCTGGAATTCACCCCTCCACTTT,CASSLPPSWNSPLHF